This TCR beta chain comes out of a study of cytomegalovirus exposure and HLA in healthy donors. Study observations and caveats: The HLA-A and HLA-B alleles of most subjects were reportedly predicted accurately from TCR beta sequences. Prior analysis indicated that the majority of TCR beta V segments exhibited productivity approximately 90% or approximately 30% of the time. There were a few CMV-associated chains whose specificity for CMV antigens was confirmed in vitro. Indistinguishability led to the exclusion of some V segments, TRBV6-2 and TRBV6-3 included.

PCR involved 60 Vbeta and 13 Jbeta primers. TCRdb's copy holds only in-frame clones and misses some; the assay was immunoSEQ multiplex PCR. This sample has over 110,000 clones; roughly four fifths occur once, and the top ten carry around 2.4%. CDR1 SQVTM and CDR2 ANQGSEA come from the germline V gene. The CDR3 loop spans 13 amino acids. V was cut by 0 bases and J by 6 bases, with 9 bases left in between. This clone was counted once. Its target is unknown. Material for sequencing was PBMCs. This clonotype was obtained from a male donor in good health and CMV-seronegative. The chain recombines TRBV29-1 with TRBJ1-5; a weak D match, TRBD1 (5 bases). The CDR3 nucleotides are TGCAGCGTTGAAGACAGGGTTCGTCAGCCCCAGCATTTT. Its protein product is CSVEDRVRQPQHF. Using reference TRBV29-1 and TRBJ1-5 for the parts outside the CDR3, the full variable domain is SAVISQKPSRDICQRGTSLTIQCQVDSQVTMMFWYRQQPGQSLTLIATANQGSEATYESGFVIDKFPISRPNLTFSTLTVSNMSPEDSSIYLCSVEDRVRQPQHFGDGTRLSIL.